The text below deals with one TCR beta chain. The antigen is not known. This record comes from a study of early stage breast cancer tumors. Study results and caveats: Enriched TCRB sequences shared across patients were mostly commonly generated sequences. Compared with adjacent normal breast, tumors showed 2 to 2.5-fold denser, more clonal T cells.

Germline values: CDR1 SGHTA, CDR2 FQGNSA. The V gene lost 7 bases and the J gene lost 1 base, with 10 bases spanning the gap. This CDR3 contains 13 residues. The method was immunoSEQ multiplex PCR; TCRdb's version includes in-frame clones alone and lacks a portion of them. Of tens of thousands of clones listed, approximately 78% are singletons. The specimen sequenced was blood. The chain uses TRBV7-2 and TRBJ1-1; weak D call: TRBD1 (5 bases). This sequence originates from a person aged 50-59 years with breast cancer. The CDR3 loop reads CASTWGGNTEAFF. The CDR3, as DNA: TGTGCCAGCACATGGGGGGGGAACACTGAAGCTTTCTTT.